Described below is a single TCR beta chain sequence and its context. This sample is part of a study of blood T cell repertoires in COVID-19. Across the whole study: Whether acute or convalescent, the COVID-19 samples came from the United States, Italy and Spain. PBMCs, B-cell-depleted T cells, or T cells were the source of the cDNA or gDNA that made up the material.

Germline trimming cut 7 bases from V and 2 bases from J; bases unmatched to any gene: 3. CDR1 is SNHLY, CDR2 FYNNEI, per germline. This CDR3 has 15 amino acids. The authors' processing: Amplification of reference gene primers was used by the study to estimate nucleated cell counts. Here immunoSEQ multiplex PCR was the method, and the copy in TCRdb shows in-frame clones only, minus some. The V and J calls and clone size come from that table; D and trimming were worked out from the DNA. The data show approximately 76,000 clones, roughly 86% seen once. V gene TRBV2 combines with J gene TRBJ2-4; 12 bases fit TRBD2. The sample consisted of peripheral blood. The clonotype was recovered from a woman aged 55-69 years with acute or convalescent COVID-19. The CDR3 protein is CASTLAGGPKNIQYF. The CDR3 DNA sequence: TGTGCCAGCACTCTAGCGGGGGGGCCCAAAAACATTCAGTACTTC.